This TCR beta chain is from a study of blood T cell repertoires in COVID-19. Overall study context: Acute-phase and convalescent COVID-19 samples originated in the United States, Italy and Spain. Sources were T cells, B-cell-depleted T cells, or PBMCs; the material itself was cDNA or gDNA.

The CDR3 runs 17 residues. V shed 1 base, J shed 4 bases, and the junction held 10 bases outside the gene matches. Germline CDR1 reads SGHAT; CDR2 reads FQNNGV. Per the original data handling: Researchers report that nucleated cell counts were estimated from reference gene primer amplification. The assay was immunoSEQ multiplex PCR, and TCRdb's table has in-frame clones only and misses some. Clone size and V and J calls were adopted from that table, with D and trimming inferred from the DNA. The table records under 250,000 clones, around 85% of them present only once. The receptor was isolated from a man aged 80 or over with acute or convalescent COVID-19. The rearrangement links TRBV11-2 to TRBJ2-3; 8 positions agree with TRBD1. The specimen sequenced was peripheral blood. This chain's CDR3 is CASSLVPGQEGADTQYF. The CDR3 DNA is TGTGCCAGCAGCTTAGTCCCGGGACAGGAGGGTGCAGATACGCAGTATTTT.